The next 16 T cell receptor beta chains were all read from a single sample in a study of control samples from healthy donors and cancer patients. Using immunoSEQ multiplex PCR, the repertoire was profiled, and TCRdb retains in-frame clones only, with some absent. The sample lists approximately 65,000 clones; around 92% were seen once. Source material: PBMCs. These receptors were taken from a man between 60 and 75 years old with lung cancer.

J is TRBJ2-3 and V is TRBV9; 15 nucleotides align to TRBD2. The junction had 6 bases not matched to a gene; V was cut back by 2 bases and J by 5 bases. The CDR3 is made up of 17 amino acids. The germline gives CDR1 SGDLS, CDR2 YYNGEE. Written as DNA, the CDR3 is TGTGCCAGCAGCGTCGGGACTAGCGGGGGGCCAGGAGATACGCAGTATTTT. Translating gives CASSVGTSGGPGDTQYF.

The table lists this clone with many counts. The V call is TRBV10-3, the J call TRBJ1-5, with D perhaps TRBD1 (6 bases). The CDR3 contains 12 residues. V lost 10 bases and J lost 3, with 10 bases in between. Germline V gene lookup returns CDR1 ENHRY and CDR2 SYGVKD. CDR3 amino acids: CATGASNQPQHF. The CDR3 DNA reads TGTGCCACAGGGGCCTCCAATCAGCCCCAGCATTTT.

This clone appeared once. The CDR3 DNA reads as TGCGCCAGCAGCTCTGAGACAGGGAACGGCGGCTACACCTTC. This sequence encodes CASSSETGNGGYTF. The chain is built from TRBV5-1 and TRBJ1-2, with 7 bases fitting TRBD1. The ends lost 3 bases at V and 8 bases at J; junction bases unmatched: 10. Germline CDR1 SGHRS, CDR2 YFSETQ. The CDR3 sequence is 14 residues long.

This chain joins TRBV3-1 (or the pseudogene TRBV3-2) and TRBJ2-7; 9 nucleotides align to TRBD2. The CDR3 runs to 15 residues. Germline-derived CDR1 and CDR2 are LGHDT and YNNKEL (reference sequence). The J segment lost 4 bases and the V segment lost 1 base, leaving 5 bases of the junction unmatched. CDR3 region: CASSQGGGGVYEQYF. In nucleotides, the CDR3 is TGTGCCAGCAGCCAAGGGGGCGGGGGGGTATACGAGCAGTACTTC.

CDR3 protein: CASSPGTESNNEQFF. CDR3 coding DNA: TGCGCCAGCAGCCCCGGGACGGAGAGTAACAATGAGCAGTTCTTC. The chain employs TRBV5-1 and TRBJ2-1; D may be TRBD1 or TRBD2 (5 bases each). Germline CDR1 is SGHRS and CDR2 is YFSETQ. This CDR3 comprises 15 residues. V lost 4 bases and J lost 5, with 16 bases in between.

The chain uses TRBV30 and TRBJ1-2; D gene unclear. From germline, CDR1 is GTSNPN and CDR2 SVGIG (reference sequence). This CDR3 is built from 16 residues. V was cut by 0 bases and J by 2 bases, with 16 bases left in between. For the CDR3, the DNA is TGTGCCTGGAGTGTCGGCAGCCTAGCCGTGAACTATGGCTACACCTTC. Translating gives CAWSVGSLAVNYGYTF.

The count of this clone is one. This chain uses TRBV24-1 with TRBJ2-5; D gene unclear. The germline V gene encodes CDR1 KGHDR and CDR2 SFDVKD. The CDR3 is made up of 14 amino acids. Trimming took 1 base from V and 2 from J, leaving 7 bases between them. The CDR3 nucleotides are TGTGCCACCAGTGATTTCAAGGGTCAAGAGACCCAGTACTTC. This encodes CATSDFKGQETQYF.

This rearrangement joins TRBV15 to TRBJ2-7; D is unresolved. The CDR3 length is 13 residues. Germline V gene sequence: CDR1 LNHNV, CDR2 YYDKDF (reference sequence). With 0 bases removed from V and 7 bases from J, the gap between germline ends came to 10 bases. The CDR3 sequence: CATSRDHRWEQYV. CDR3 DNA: TGTGCCACCAGCAGAGATCATCGGTGGGAGCAGTACGTC.

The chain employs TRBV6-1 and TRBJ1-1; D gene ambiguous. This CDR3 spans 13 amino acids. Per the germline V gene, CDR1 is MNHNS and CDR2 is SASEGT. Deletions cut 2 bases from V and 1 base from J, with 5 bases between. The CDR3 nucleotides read TGTGCCAGCAGTGAAACAAGGAACACTGAAGCTTTCTTT. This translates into CASSETRNTEAFF.

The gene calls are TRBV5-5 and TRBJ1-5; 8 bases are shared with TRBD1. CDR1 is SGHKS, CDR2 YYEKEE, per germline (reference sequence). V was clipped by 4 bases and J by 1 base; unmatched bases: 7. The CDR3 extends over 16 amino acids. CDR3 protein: CASSLTQGASNQPQHF. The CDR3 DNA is TGTGCCAGCAGCCTCACGCAGGGGGCGAGCAATCAGCCCCAGCATTTT.

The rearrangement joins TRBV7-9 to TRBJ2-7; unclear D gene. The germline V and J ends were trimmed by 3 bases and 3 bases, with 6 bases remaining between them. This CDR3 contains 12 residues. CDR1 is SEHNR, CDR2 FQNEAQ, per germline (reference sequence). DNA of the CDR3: TGTGCCAGCAGCTTGCAGGTCTACGAGCAGTACTTC. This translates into CASSLQVYEQYF.

CDR3 bases: TGTGCCAGCAGCCTTATCGGCAATCGCGCCGATTCACCCCTCCACTTT. As protein: CASSLIGNRADSPLHF. J is TRBJ1-6 and V is TRBV5-6, with D uncertain. Trimming removed 4 bases from V and 8 bases from J, with 19 bases in between. From germline, CDR1 is SGHDT and CDR2 YYEEEE. CDR3 size: 16 residues. The full variable domain, with the rest looked up from reference TRBV5-6 and TRBJ1-6, is DAGVTQSPTHLIKTRGQQVTLRCSPKSGHDTVSWYQQALGQGPQFIFQYYEEEERQRGNFPDRFSGHQFPNYSSELNVNALLLGDSALYLCASSLIGNRADSPLHFGNGTRLTVT.

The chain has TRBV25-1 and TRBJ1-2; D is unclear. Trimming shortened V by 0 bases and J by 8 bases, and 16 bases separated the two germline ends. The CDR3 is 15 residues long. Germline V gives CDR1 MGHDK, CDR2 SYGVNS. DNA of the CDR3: TGTGCCAGCAGTGAATATGATGAAGACCCGAGAGGCTACACCTTC. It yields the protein CASSEYDEDPRGYTF.

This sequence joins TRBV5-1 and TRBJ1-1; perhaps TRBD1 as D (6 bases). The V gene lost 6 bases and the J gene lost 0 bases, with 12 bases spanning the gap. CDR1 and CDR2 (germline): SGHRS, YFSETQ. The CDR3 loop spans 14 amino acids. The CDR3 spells CASNGGAMNTEAFF. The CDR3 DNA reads TGCGCCAGCAATGGGGGGGCTATGAACACTGAAGCTTTCTTT.

In DNA, the CDR3 is TGTGCCTGGAGTGATAAGGGGGCGGGGACAGGGAGTTACGAGCAGTACTTC. Amino acids: CAWSDKGAGTGSYEQYF. V usage is TRBV30 and J usage is TRBJ2-7, with 9 bases fitting TRBD1. This CDR3 has 17 amino acids. Germline CDR1 reads GTSNPN; CDR2 reads SVGIG (reference sequence). V shed 1 base, J shed 4 bases, and the junction held 14 bases outside the gene matches.

CDR3 sequence: CASSLTGGVYNEQFF. The CDR3 DNA reads as TGCGCCAGCAGCTTAACAGGGGGCGTTTACAATGAGCAGTTCTTC. The gene calls are TRBV5-1 and TRBJ2-1; 9 nucleotides align to TRBD1. V trimming: 2 bases; J trimming: 4 bases; junction bases outside the gene matches: 4. Germline assignment: CDR1 SGHRS and CDR2 YFSETQ. CDR3 length equals 15 residues. Full variable domain (rest looked up from reference TRBV5-1 and TRBJ2-1): KAGVTQTPRYLIKTRGQQVTLSCSPISGHRSVSWYQQTPGQGLQFLFEYFSETQRNKGNFPGRFSGRQFSNSRSEMNVSTLELGDSALYLCASSLTGGVYNEQFFGPGTRLTVL.